What follows are 25 T cell receptor beta chains derived from one specimen sequenced in a study of regulatory T cells in long-lasting Graves disease. Combining iRepertoire HTBI primers with Arm-PCR of CDR3 regions, the authors built TCR beta libraries. Using its own MiXCR run on the multiplex PCR reads, TCRdb lists one record per CDR3 protein. The sample shows hundreds of thousands of distinct CDR3 sequences, around 17% of them seen only once. Time point here: newly diagnosed GD, antithyroid drugs for less than 3 months. RNA from PBMCs was the source of the TCR library. In addition, the sample was reused for a study of T cells in Graves' hyperthyroidism and ophthalmopathy.

This specimen was peripheral blood mononuclear cells (PBMCs), taken at new diagnosis, from a patient treated with antithyroid drugs. Receptor source: a woman in her twenties or thirties with Graves disease.

This chain joins TRBV20-1 and TRBJ2-7; TRBD2 aligns across 11 bases. This CDR3 has 15 residues. V shed 4 bases and J 2 bases; nucleotides not matched to a gene: 7. Germline CDR1 DFQATT, CDR2 SNEGSKA (reference sequence). CDR3 bases: TGCAGTGCTAAGTATCTAGCGGGGGGTACCTACGAGCAGTACTTC. Translating gives CSAKYLAGGTYEQYF.

This clonotype was detected many times. The CDR3 sequence: CASTGTWADYEQYF. The CDR3 coding sequence is TGTGCCAGCACCGGGACATGGGCAGACTACGAGCAGTACTTC. This rearrangement joins TRBV2 to TRBJ2-7, with a possible D match to TRBD1 (6 bases). The CDR3 consists of 14 residues. Germline V gives CDR1 SNHLY, CDR2 FYNNEI. V shed 7 bases and J shed 3 bases, with 16 bases lying between them.

Concerning this clonotype: Being one base from a much bigger clone, this may be a read error. V is TRBV6-1 and J is TRBJ2-1; the D gene is possibly TRBD1 (6 bases). CDR1 is MNHNS and CDR2 is SASEGT in the germline V gene. The CDR3 has 14 amino acids. The germline V and J ends were trimmed by 6 bases and 0 bases, with 9 bases remaining between them. The CDR3 nucleotides read TGTGCCAGCAGCCCGGACAGCTCCTACAATGAGCAGTTCTTC. Protein product: CASSPDSSYNEQFF.

This clonotype was counted ten times or more. The chain couples TRBV7-3 to TRBJ1-1; D not certain. The CDR3 is 13 amino acids. Germline V gives CDR1 SGHTA, CDR2 FQGTGA. V shed 5 bases and J shed 5 bases, with 12 bases lying between them. Here the CDR3 reads CASSPQFETEAFF. CDR3 nucleotide sequence: TGTGCCAGCAGCCCCCAATTTGAGACTGAAGCTTTCTTT.

The chain employs TRBV20-1 and TRBJ2-1, with 13 bases aligning to TRBD2. In germline, CDR1 is DFQATT, CDR2 SNEGSKA (reference sequence). Trimming removed 3 bases from V and 8 bases from J; junction bases left unmatched: 4. The CDR3 has 14 residues. CDR3 bases: TGCAGTGCTAGTCGGACTAGCGGGAGCTATGAGCAGTTCTTC. Translated: CSASRTSGSYEQFF.

J is TRBJ1-3 and V is TRBV4-2, with D hard to call. In germline, CDR1 is LGHNA, CDR2 YNFKEQ. With 5 bases removed from V and 0 bases from J, the gap between germline ends came to 8 bases. This CDR3 spans 14 amino acids. CDR3 in DNA: TGTGCCAGCAGCGTTGTCGGCTCTGGAAACACCATATATTTT. It encodes CASSVVGSGNTIYF.

This clonotype was seen repeatedly, ten times or more. This sequence joins TRBV2 and TRBJ2-1; 7 positions agree with TRBD2. The CDR3 has 15 amino acids. Germline V gene lookup returns CDR1 SNHLY and CDR2 FYNNEI. V shed 3 bases and J 16 bases; nucleotides not matched to a gene: 18. The CDR3 nucleotides read TGTGCCAGCAGTGACGGGACTATCATGGCTGGGGATCCTTTCTTC. Translating gives CASSDGTIMAGDPFF.

The genes are TRBV20-1 and TRBJ2-5; D might be TRBD2 (6 bases). The V gene's germline CDR1 is DFQATT and CDR2 SNEGSKA (reference sequence). The CDR3 loop spans 10 amino acids. Trimming cost V 6 bases and J 7 bases, with 9 bases left between them. CDR3 residues: CSAVGGTQYF. In DNA, the CDR3 is TGCAGTGCCGTGGGGGGGACCCAGTACTTC.

This clonotype was counted ten times or more. The chain links TRBV2 to TRBJ1-2, with 8 bases matching TRBD1. J lost 8 bases, V lost 1 base, and 12 bases had no gene match. The germline gives CDR1 SNHLY, CDR2 FYNNEI. There are 16 residues in the CDR3. The CDR3 region is CASSEVGGKTGVGYTF. In DNA, the CDR3 is TGTGCCAGCAGTGAAGTGGGGGGAAAGACAGGGGTCGGCTACACCTTC.

For this clonotype: A read error likely explains this, since a far larger clone differs by one base. This chain links TRBV27 with TRBJ2-7; D gene ambiguous. Trimming left V 8 bases short and J 4 bases short, with 21 bases between. The germline V gene encodes CDR1 MNHEY and CDR2 SMNVEV (reference sequence). The CDR3 covers 15 residues. Here the CDR3 reads CASRTALTGRYEQYF. As DNA, the CDR3 is TGTGCCAGCCGTACTGCACTAACGGGCCGATACGAGCAGTACTTC.

The sample holds many counts of this clonotype. V is TRBV28 and J is TRBJ1-1; no reliable D call. Germline CDR1 reads MDHEN; CDR2 reads SYDVKM. Deletions cut 7 bases from V and 3 bases from J, with 9 bases between. The CDR3 loop spans 12 amino acids. CDR3 amino acids: CASTDRDTEAFF. CDR3 nucleotides: TGTGCCAGCACCGATCGGGACACTGAAGCTTTCTTT.

In this sample, this clonotype turned up many times. The chain couples TRBV28 to TRBJ2-1; weak D call: TRBD2 (6 bases). Germline V gives CDR1 MDHEN, CDR2 SYDVKM. Between the trimmed V and J ends, which lost 2 bases and 8 bases, there was a span of 16 bases. This CDR3 is built from 15 residues. The CDR3 sequence is CASSLGGSGVHEQFF. For the CDR3, the DNA is TGTGCCAGCAGTTTAGGAGGGTCGGGGGTCCATGAGCAGTTCTTC.

Concerning this clonotype: A much bigger clone sits one base away, suggesting this may be a read error. In nucleotides, the CDR3 is TGTGCCAGCAAACTAGCGGGAGGGAGAGAGGCCCAGTACTTC. Translated, it gives CASKLAGGREAQYF. The gene calls are TRBV28 and TRBJ2-5, with 13 bases lining up with TRBD2. The CDR3 spans 14 residues. Germline CDR1 and CDR2: MDHEN and SYDVKM.

This clonotype was observed a handful of times. The chain uses TRBV2 and TRBJ2-5, with D possibly being TRBD1 (6 bases). The V and J ends lost 8 bases and 0 bases respectively, with 7 bases between them. The germline gives CDR1 SNHLY, CDR2 FYNNEI. There are 12 residues in the CDR3. The CDR3, as DNA: TGTGCCAGCCGGACAGACCAAGAGACCCAGTACTTC. Encoded protein: CASRTDQETQYF.

This rearrangement joins TRBV20-1 to TRBJ2-7; D might be TRBD2 (7 bases). Trimming cost V 5 bases and J 1 base, with 21 bases left between them. The length of the CDR3 is 16 residues. Germline CDR1 is DFQATT and CDR2 is SNEGSKA (reference sequence). CDR3 coding DNA: TGCAGTGCTGAGGGGGGGAACCGGGTCCTATCCTACGAGCAGTACTTC. Its protein is CSAEGGNRVLSYEQYF.

CDR3 region: CASSDWGLDQETQYF. CDR3 DNA sequence: TGTGCCAGCAGTGATTGGGGGCTAGACCAAGAGACCCAGTACTTC. The chain combines TRBV2 with TRBJ2-5; a weak D match, TRBD1 (6 bases). Between the trimmed V and J ends, which lost 3 bases and 0 bases, there was a span of 11 bases. Per germline, CDR1 SNHLY and CDR2 FYNNEI. This CDR3 has 15 amino acids.

This clonotype was recorded many times. This chain connects TRBV7-8 to TRBJ2-1; D remains ambiguous. Germline loops: CDR1 SGHVS, CDR2 FQNEAQ. The ends were cut back, 1 base at V and 0 bases at J, with 13 bases in the middle. This CDR3 comprises 17 residues. CDR3 coding DNA: TGTGCCAGCAGCTTAGATGCAGAGACGAGCTCCTACAATGAGCAGTTCTTC. This codes for CASSLDAETSSYNEQFF.

This clonotype showed up many times. This rearrangement joins TRBV20-1 to TRBJ2-5; 7 bases align to TRBD1. V lost 2 bases to trimming and J lost 1 base; unmatched junction nucleotides: 7. Looked up from germline, CDR1 is DFQATT and CDR2 is SNEGSKA (reference sequence). The CDR3 totals 15 residues. CDR3 nucleotides: TGCAGTGCTAGACGGGGACAGAACTTCCAAGAGACCCAGTACTTC. Translating it yields CSARRGQNFQETQYF.

The chain has TRBV3-1 and TRBJ2-1; tentatively, D is TRBD2 (6 bases). The V end was cut by 4 bases, the J end by 6 bases, with 19 bases between. The V gene's germline CDR1 is LGHDT and CDR2 YNNKEL (reference sequence). CDR3 length equals 16 residues. CDR3 region: CASSRFGGLAINEQFF. DNA for the CDR3: TGTGCCAGCAGCCGATTTGGTGGGCTAGCGATCAATGAGCAGTTCTTC.

As concerns this clonotype: This may be a read error, as it is one base from a much larger clone. The V gene is TRBV12-3 or TRBV12-4, the J gene TRBJ2-2; D is perhaps TRBD2 (5 bases). This CDR3 spans 11 amino acids. The CDR3 DNA follows: TGTGCCAGCAGGGTCTCCGGGGAGCCGTTTTTT. This translates into CASRVSGEPFF.

This clonotype was seen many times. CDR3 DNA sequence: TGCAGTGCTAGAGTAACAGGGAATTCACCCCTCCACTTT. This encodes CSARVTGNSPLHF. The chain couples TRBV20-1 to TRBJ1-6, with D possibly matching TRBD1 (6 bases). The CDR3 is 13 residues long. Trimming shortened V by 1 base and J by 7 bases, and 8 bases separated the two germline ends. Looked up from germline, CDR1 is DFQATT and CDR2 is SNEGSKA (reference sequence).

This clonotype showed up many times. V gene TRBV7-9 combines with J gene TRBJ2-1; 14 bases agree with TRBD2. This CDR3 region has 18 residues. J was trimmed by 0 bases and V by 5 bases; bases with no gene match: 6. Germline lookup yields CDR1 SEHNR and CDR2 FQNEAQ (reference sequence). The CDR3 coding sequence is TGTGCCAGCAGCGCCTACGGGACTAGCGGGAGCTCCTACAATGAGCAGTTCTTC. It is translated as CASSAYGTSGSSYNEQFF.

On this clonotype itself: This may come from a read error, since a much larger clone is one base off. This rearrangement joins TRBV11-1 to TRBJ2-1; 12 bases agree with TRBD2. V was pared by 2 bases and J by 7 bases, with 6 bases of the junction left unmatched. From germline, CDR1 is SGHAT and CDR2 FQDESV (reference sequence). This CDR3 comprises 16 residues. CDR3 sequence reads: CASSLRETSGSNEQFF. The CDR3, as DNA: TGTGCCAGCAGCTTACGAGAGACTAGCGGGAGTAATGAGCAGTTCTTC.

This chain joins TRBV19 and TRBJ1-2, with a weak D call TRBD1 (5 bases). V was clipped by 7 bases and J by 8 bases, with 17 bases between them. The CDR3 is made up of 13 amino acids. Germline-derived CDR1 and CDR2 are LNHDA and SQIVND (reference sequence). CDR3 sequence reads: CASTPGGGNGYTF. CDR3 sequence (DNA): TGTGCCAGTACCCCGGGTGGGGGGAACGGCTACACCTTC.

This clonotype came up many times. V gene TRBV6-5 combines with J gene TRBJ1-5; D is possibly TRBD1 (6 bases). Trimming cost V 0 bases and J 4 bases, with 13 bases left between them. Germline V CDR1 and CDR2: MNHEY, SVGAGI. This CDR3 is built from 16 residues. The CDR3 here is CASSYSWQGTNQPQHF. CDR3 bases: TGTGCCAGCAGTTACTCGTGGCAGGGGACAAATCAGCCCCAGCATTTT.